A single sample gave rise to the 19 T cell receptor beta chains below, sequenced in a study of blood T cell repertoires in COVID-19. Sequencing was performed with immunoSEQ multiplex PCR; in TCRdb, only in-frame clones are kept and a portion is missing. Of 150,000 to 200,000 clones listed, under 95% are singletons. Material for sequencing was peripheral blood. The receptors were gathered from a man in his sixties with active or convalescent COVID-19.

The chain employs TRBV7-2 and TRBJ2-7; the match to TRBD2 covers 12 bases. The ends lost 6 bases at V and 1 base at J; junction bases unmatched: 4. CDR3 length: 15 residues. CDR1 and CDR2 from the germline V gene are SGHTA and FQGNSA. The CDR3 DNA follows: TGTGCCAGCAGGCCTACTAGCGGGGGGTCCTACGAGCAGTACTTC. It specifies CASRPTSGGSYEQYF.

The gene calls are TRBV18 and TRBJ2-1, with TRBD2 identical over 13 bases. CDR1 and CDR2 from the germline V gene are KGHSH and LQKENI. V shed 3 bases, J shed 2 bases, and the junction held 7 bases outside the gene matches. The CDR3 is 18 residues long. Here the CDR3 reads CASSPIPTSGGTYNEQFF. CDR3 DNA sequence: TGTGCCAGCTCACCCATTCCGACTAGCGGGGGGACCTACAATGAGCAGTTCTTC.

The chain joins TRBV18 to TRBJ2-7; 11 bases align to TRBD1. The V gene's germline CDR1 is KGHSH and CDR2 LQKENI. Trimming at V came to 4 bases and at J to 4 bases, leaving 3 bases not matched to a gene. There are 14 residues in the CDR3. CDR3 in DNA: TGTGCCAGCTCACTCCGGGACAGGGGGTACGAGCAGTACTTC. It translates to CASSLRDRGYEQYF.

The chain joins TRBV2 to TRBJ1-4; D is possibly TRBD1 (6 bases). The CDR3 sequence is 16 residues long. Trimming took 2 bases from V and 7 from J, leaving 17 bases between them. The germline V gene has CDR1 SNHLY and CDR2 FYNNEI. CDR3: CASSERQGSSSEKLFF. The CDR3, as DNA: TGTGCCAGCAGTGAACGGCAGGGGTCTTCTAGTGAAAAACTGTTTTTT.

The V gene is TRBV28, the J gene TRBJ1-2; TRBD1 aligns across 11 bases. V shed 5 bases, J shed 0 bases, and the junction held 5 bases outside the gene matches. CDR1 and CDR2 from the germline V gene are MDHEN and SYDVKM. The CDR3 loop spans 16 amino acids. CDR3 nucleotides: TGTGCCAGCAGTCGGACAGGGGGCTCCGCTAACTATGGCTACACCTTC. Its protein is CASSRTGGSANYGYTF.

The chain joins TRBV27 to TRBJ2-7; D might be TRBD2 (5 bases). V was clipped by 6 bases and J by 4 bases, with 16 bases between them. The CDR3 covers 14 residues. Germline-derived CDR1 and CDR2 are MNHEY and SMNVEV (reference sequence). The DNA of the CDR3 is TGTGCCAGCAGACCACCGGGATCCCGTTACGAGCAGTACTTC. It is translated as CASRPPGSRYEQYF.

V usage is TRBV5-1 and J usage is TRBJ2-7; weak D call: TRBD2 (7 bases). V was pared by 4 bases and J by 3 bases, with 17 bases between. Germline CDR1 and CDR2: SGHRS and YFSETQ. The CDR3 sequence is 15 residues long. The CDR3 loop is CASSPAGAFGYEQYF. CDR3 DNA sequence: TGCGCCAGCAGCCCGGCGGGGGCCTTTGGCTACGAGCAGTACTTC.

The chain recombines TRBV5-4 with TRBJ2-1; 8 bases are shared with TRBD2. The CDR3 runs 15 residues. J lost 6 bases, V lost 0 bases, and 5 bases had no gene match. Germline values: CDR1 SGHNT, CDR2 YYREEE (reference sequence). As DNA, the CDR3 is TGTGCCAGCAGCTTGGGGGGACTAGGTTCCAATGAGCAGTTCTTC. Its protein is CASSLGGLGSNEQFF.

The gene calls are TRBV6-6 and TRBJ2-1, with D perhaps matching TRBD2 (5 bases). The CDR3 runs to 13 residues. V was trimmed by 5 bases and J by 10 bases, leaving 15 bases between them. Per germline, CDR1 MNHNY and CDR2 SVGAGI (reference sequence). Here the CDR3 reads CASSASLAWEQFF. The CDR3 DNA reads TGTGCCAGCAGTGCCTCGCTAGCTTGGGAGCAGTTCTTC.

The genes are TRBV6-5 and TRBJ2-2; D not resolved. The ends were cut back, 1 base at V and 0 bases at J, with 9 bases in the middle. The CDR3 spans 16 residues. In germline, CDR1 is MNHEY, CDR2 SVGAGI. The CDR3 is CASSYWPPPNTGELFF. The CDR3 bases are TGTGCCAGCAGTTACTGGCCACCCCCGAACACCGGGGAGCTGTTTTTT.

J is TRBJ2-7 and V is TRBV6-5; 7 bases align to TRBD2. The CDR3 has 15 residues. The V and J ends lost 0 bases and 4 bases, in that order; junction bases with no gene match: 6. Per the germline V gene, CDR1 is MNHEY and CDR2 is SVGAGI. The CDR3 DNA sequence: TGTGCCAGCAGTTACTCGAGGGAGGGCGGGTACGAGCAGTACTTC. This translates into CASSYSREGGYEQYF.

V gene TRBV6-5 combines with J gene TRBJ1-6; D perhaps matches TRBD1 (5 bases). V was shortened by 0 bases and J by 5 bases, with 11 bases between the two germline ends. This CDR3 comprises 16 residues. Germline CDR1 and CDR2: MNHEY and SVGAGI. Written as DNA, the CDR3 is TGTGCCAGCAGTTACTCGATACCAGGGAATAATTCACCCCTCCACTTT. This encodes CASSYSIPGNNSPLHF.

This rearrangement joins TRBV12-5 to TRBJ1-1; 7 bases agree with TRBD1. The CDR3 is made up of 14 amino acids. Germline V gene lookup returns CDR1 LGHNT and CDR2 FRNRAP. V lost 4 bases and J lost 1; bases outside the gene matches: 3. CDR3 nucleotide sequence: TGTGCTAGTGGTTCACGGACAGGGAACACTGAAGCTTTCTTT. This gives the protein CASGSRTGNTEAFF.

V and J are TRBV3-1 (or the pseudogene TRBV3-2) and TRBJ1-3, with TRBD1 matching 8 bases. Germline lookup yields CDR1 LGHDT and CDR2 YNNKEL (reference sequence). The CDR3 covers 15 residues. J lost 4 bases, V lost 1 base, and 3 bases had no gene match. The CDR3 spells CASSQGTGKGNTIYF. The CDR3 DNA is TGTGCCAGCAGCCAAGGGACAGGGAAAGGAAACACCATATATTTT.

The gene calls are TRBV12-1 and TRBJ1-5; the DNA was not used to check the table's D call, TRBD1. TRBV12-1 constitutes a pseudogene. The CDR3 is made up of 14 amino acids. CDR3 region: CASSAGQGNQPQHF. In nucleotides, the CDR3 is TGTGCCAGCAGCGCGGGACAGGGGAATCAGCCCCAGCATTTT.

This chain links TRBV6-5 with TRBJ1-2, with a tentative D call TRBD1 (5 bases). Germline-derived CDR1 and CDR2 are MNHEY and SVGAGI. There are 15 residues in the CDR3. Deletions cut 2 bases from V and 4 bases from J, with 14 bases between. As DNA, the CDR3 is TGTGCCAGCAGTTACCAGGGCCGGACCTCCTATGGCTACACCTTC. Translation gives CASSYQGRTSYGYTF.

V and J are TRBV7-2 and TRBJ2-1; a possible D gene is TRBD2 (6 bases). The CDR3 sequence is 12 residues long. Germline CDR1 and CDR2: SGHTA and FQGNSA. Trimming stripped 1 base from V and 10 bases from J, with 8 bases between. CDR3 in amino acids: CASSLVGGEQFF. Here the CDR3 DNA reads TGTGCCAGCAGCTTAGTCGGAGGGGAGCAGTTCTTC.

V gene TRBV5-8 combines with J gene TRBJ2-3, with 13 bases aligning to TRBD2. CDR3 size: 16 residues. After removal of 4 bases from V and 4 bases from J, the junction contained 6 bases not matched to a gene. Germline V gene data show CDR1 as SGHTS and CDR2 as YDEGEE. DNA for the CDR3: TGTGCCAGCAGCCCCAGACTAGCGGGAGGCGCAGATACGCAGTATTTT. It codes for CASSPRLAGGADTQYF.

The chain carries TRBV5-4 and TRBJ2-5; 10 bases line up with TRBD2. Germline V lookup: CDR1 SGHNT, CDR2 YYREEE (reference sequence). The CDR3 consists of 15 residues. V lost 1 base, J lost 1 base, and 1 base stayed unmatched. CDR3 DNA sequence: TGTGCCAGCAGCTTGTCTAGCGGGGGCCAAGAGACCCAGTACTTC. Its protein product is CASSLSSGGQETQYF.